The rows below give T cell receptor beta chains drawn from one sample of a study of OX40 agonist ivuxolimab in advanced cancers. TCRdb's copy holds only in-frame clones and misses some; the assay was immunoSEQ multiplex PCR. The table lists some 60,000 clones, 90% to 95% of them singletons. The material was CD4+ or CD8+ T cells sorted from blood, obtained in a trial of the OX40 agonist ivuxolimab. The origin of the receptors is an adult with an advanced solid tumor such as melanoma, head and neck, liver or kidney cancer. CDR3s include the opening cysteine and the closing phenylalanine or tryptophan. The order of the fields is J gene, clone size, D gene, V gene, CDR3 DNA, CDR3 protein. The D gene is left open where the match is weak. Size is stated for part of the rows, as once, few or many counts, or as a class when the clone is expanded.

J gene: TRBJ1-1; clone size: NA; D gene: NA; V gene: TRBV6-5; CDR3 DNA: TGTGCCAGCAGTGGGGCGGCAATGGCCACTGAAGCTTTCTTT; CDR3 protein: CASSGAAMATEAFF
J gene: TRBJ2-1; clone size: NA; D gene: NA; V gene: TRBV7-9; CDR3 DNA: TGTGCCAGCACCTCCGAGCGGGCCAATGAGCAGTTCTTC; CDR3 protein: CASTSERANEQFF
J gene: TRBJ1-4; clone size: NA; D gene: NA; V gene: TRBV6-5; CDR3 DNA: TGTGCCAGCAGAGGACGGACTAATGAAAAACTGTTTTTT; CDR3 protein: CASRGRTNEKLFF
J gene: TRBJ1-1; clone size: NA; D gene: NA; V gene: TRBV7-9; CDR3 DNA: TGTGCCAGCAGCTTCCAGGGGAGCACTGAAGCTTTCTTT; CDR3 protein: CASSFQGSTEAFF
J gene: TRBJ1-3; clone size: NA; D gene: NA; V gene: TRBV5-6; CDR3 DNA: TGTGCCAGCAGCCTCGCCCGAGTGGTGGCTGGAAACACCATATATTTT; CDR3 protein: CASSLARVVAGNTIYF
J gene: TRBJ1-2; clone size: NA; D gene: NA; V gene: TRBV4-3; CDR3 DNA: TGCGCCAGCAGCCAAGATATCGTTATCCAGGGGATCAACTATGGCTACACCTTC; CDR3 protein: CASSQDIVIQGINYGYTF
J gene: TRBJ1-3; clone size: NA; D gene: NA; V gene: TRBV5-1; CDR3 DNA: TGCGCCAGCAGCTCCACAGGGTCACCTGAGGACACCATATATTTT; CDR3 protein: CASSSTGSPEDTIYF
J gene: TRBJ2-7; clone size: NA; D gene: NA; V gene: TRBV6-5; CDR3 DNA: TGTGCCAGCAGGGGCTGGAACGAGCAGTACTTC; CDR3 protein: CASRGWNEQYF
J gene: TRBJ2-1; clone size: NA; D gene: NA; V gene: TRBV7-9; CDR3 DNA: TGTGCCAGCAGCTTAGACCCCGGTAGAGGGGTACGGTACAATGAGCAGTTCTTC; CDR3 protein: CASSLDPGRGVRYNEQFF
J gene: TRBJ1-1; clone size: NA; D gene: NA; V gene: TRBV4-1; CDR3 DNA: TGCGCCAGCAGCCAACCTTGGACAGAACTGAACACTGAAGCTTTCTTT; CDR3 protein: CASSQPWTELNTEAFF
J gene: TRBJ2-2; clone size: NA; D gene: NA; V gene: TRBV15; CDR3 DNA: TGTGCCACCAGCAGAGAGGACAGAATTAACACCGGGGAGCTGTTTTTT; CDR3 protein: CATSREDRINTGELFF
J gene: TRBJ2-1; clone size: NA; D gene: TRBD2; V gene: TRBV28; CDR3 DNA: TGTGCCAGCAGTTATCCAGCGGGAGGTGTTGAGCAGTTCTTC; CDR3 protein: CASSYPAGGVEQFF
J gene: TRBJ1-5; clone size: NA; D gene: NA; V gene: TRBV5-6; CDR3 DNA: TGTGCCAGCAGCTTGGGACAGGCGAATAGCAATCAGCCCCAGCATTTT; CDR3 protein: CASSLGQANSNQPQHF
J gene: TRBJ2-7; clone size: NA; D gene: NA; V gene: TRBV21-1; CDR3 DNA: TGTGCCAGCAGCAATCCTGGGGAGGGTTCGGAGGACTACGAGCAGTACTTC; CDR3 protein: CASSNPGEGSEDYEQYF
J gene: TRBJ2-7; clone size: NA; D gene: TRBD1; V gene: TRBV19; CDR3 DNA: TGTGCCAGTAGCTACGGACAGGGCCCCTACGAGCAGTACTTC; CDR3 protein: CASSYGQGPYEQYF
J gene: TRBJ2-7; clone size: NA; D gene: TRBD1; V gene: TRBV29-1; CDR3 DNA: TGCAGCGTTGCATACAGGGGGACTTCCTACGAGCAGTACTTC; CDR3 protein: CSVAYRGTSYEQYF
J gene: TRBJ1-2; clone size: NA; D gene: NA; V gene: TRBV9; CDR3 DNA: TGTGCCAGCAGCGCTTCCGGGACGGGTTATGGCTACACCTTC; CDR3 protein: CASSASGTGYGYTF
J gene: TRBJ2-7; clone size: NA; D gene: NA; V gene: TRBV7-9; CDR3 DNA: TGTGCCAGCAGCCCGAACCCCTACGAGCAGTACTTC; CDR3 protein: CASSPNPYEQYF
J gene: TRBJ2-7; clone size: large; D gene: NA; V gene: TRBV5-6; CDR3 DNA: TGTGCCAGCAGCTCCAAGGCCTACGAGCAGTACTTC; CDR3 protein: CASSSKAYEQYF
J gene: TRBJ1-1; clone size: NA; D gene: TRBD1; V gene: TRBV6-5; CDR3 DNA: TGTGCCAGCAGTTACTCGTCCGGGACAGCTAACACTGAAGCTTTCTTT; CDR3 protein: CASSYSSGTANTEAFF
J gene: TRBJ2-7; clone size: NA; D gene: TRBD2; V gene: TRBV28; CDR3 DNA: TGTGCCAGCAGGGGACCGGGACTAGCGGGATTCTACGAGCAGTACTTC; CDR3 protein: CASRGPGLAGFYEQYF
J gene: TRBJ1-5; clone size: NA; D gene: NA; V gene: TRBV28; CDR3 DNA: TGTGCCAGCAGTTCAGGGTTAGATAGCAATCAGCCCCAGCATTTT; CDR3 protein: CASSSGLDSNQPQHF
J gene: TRBJ2-5; clone size: NA; D gene: TRBD1; V gene: TRBV7-8; CDR3 DNA: TGTGCCAGCAGCGGGGGACAGGGGATAGAGACCCAGTACTTC; CDR3 protein: CASSGGQGIETQYF
J gene: TRBJ2-7; clone size: NA; D gene: TRBD2; V gene: TRBV2; CDR3 DNA: TGTGCCAGTAAGGGCGCGGGAGCGGGTGAGAGCTCCTACGAGCAGTACTTC; CDR3 protein: CASKGAGAGESSYEQYF
J gene: TRBJ2-2; clone size: NA; D gene: TRBD1; V gene: TRBV9; CDR3 DNA: TGTGCCAGCAGCGAACCGGGACAGGGGACGAACACCGGGGAGCTGTTTTTT; CDR3 protein: CASSEPGQGTNTGELFF
J gene: TRBJ2-7; clone size: once; D gene: TRBD2; V gene: TRBV14; CDR3 DNA: TGTGCCAGCAGCCTGACTAGCGGGAGTTTCTACGAGCAGTACTTC; CDR3 protein: CASSLTSGSFYEQYF
J gene: TRBJ1-2; clone size: NA; D gene: NA; V gene: TRBV30; CDR3 DNA: TGTGCCTGGAGTGGGCAGGGTTTTACCTATGGCTACACCTTC; CDR3 protein: CAWSGQGFTYGYTF
J gene: TRBJ1-1; clone size: NA; D gene: NA; V gene: TRBV6-5; CDR3 DNA: TGTGCCAGCAGTTACGCGGTGAACACTGAAGCTTTCTTT; CDR3 protein: CASSYAVNTEAFF
J gene: TRBJ2-7; clone size: once; D gene: NA; V gene: TRBV7-2; CDR3 DNA: TGTGCCAGCAGCTTAGAACAGGACTACGAGCAGTACTTC; CDR3 protein: CASSLEQDYEQYF
J gene: TRBJ2-5; clone size: NA; D gene: NA; V gene: TRBV25-1; CDR3 DNA: TGTGCCAGCAGTGAATTGGTGATGGGGAGACGGGGACAGACCCAGTACTTC; CDR3 protein: CASSELVMGRRGQTQYF
J gene: TRBJ2-7; clone size: NA; D gene: TRBD1; V gene: TRBV5-6; CDR3 DNA: TGTGCCAGCAGCTTTTACCGGGACAGGGAGACCTACGAGCAGTACTTC; CDR3 protein: CASSFYRDRETYEQYF
J gene: TRBJ1-1; clone size: NA; D gene: NA; V gene: TRBV14; CDR3 DNA: TGTGCCAGCAGCCAAGATTTGGGGGGTAGCTTTTCCACTGAAGCTTTCTTT; CDR3 protein: CASSQDLGGSFSTEAFF
J gene: TRBJ1-1; clone size: NA; D gene: TRBD1; V gene: TRBV4-3; CDR3 DNA: TGCGCCAGCAGCCAAGGGACAGGGGGCGATGAAGCTTTCTTT; CDR3 protein: CASSQGTGGDEAFF
J gene: TRBJ2-7; clone size: NA; D gene: NA; V gene: TRBV16; CDR3 DNA: TGTGCCAGCAGCCAAAAGATCAACTCCTACGAGCAGTACTTC; CDR3 protein: CASSQKINSYEQYF
J gene: TRBJ1-1; clone size: NA; D gene: NA; V gene: TRBV7-6; CDR3 DNA: TGTGCCAGTAATATGGGGGGAAGTAGTACTGAAGCTTTCTTT; CDR3 protein: CASNMGGSSTEAFF
J gene: TRBJ2-7; clone size: NA; D gene: TRBD2; V gene: TRBV27; CDR3 DNA: TGTGCCAGCAGTCCACTAGCGGATGGATCCTACGAGCAGTACTTC; CDR3 protein: CASSPLADGSYEQYF
J gene: TRBJ2-1; clone size: NA; D gene: TRBD2; V gene: TRBV9; CDR3 DNA: TGTGCCAGCAGCTTCGGACTAGCGGGCTACAATGAGCAGTTCTTC; CDR3 protein: CASSFGLAGYNEQFF
J gene: TRBJ2-2; clone size: NA; D gene: TRBD2; V gene: TRBV27; CDR3 DNA: TGTGCCAGCCGAACCGACCAGGGACTAGCGGGAATCGGGGAGCTGTTTTTT; CDR3 protein: CASRTDQGLAGIGELFF
J gene: TRBJ1-2; clone size: NA; D gene: NA; V gene: TRBV28; CDR3 DNA: TGTGCCAGCACCACCAGGGTCGACTATGGCTACACCTTC; CDR3 protein: CASTTRVDYGYTF
J gene: TRBJ1-1; clone size: NA; D gene: NA; V gene: TRBV9; CDR3 DNA: TGTGCCAGCAGCGTCAGGCAGGGTAGCAGCACTGAAGCTTTCTTT; CDR3 protein: CASSVRQGSSTEAFF
J gene: TRBJ1-5; clone size: once; D gene: NA; V gene: TRBV5-6; CDR3 DNA: TGTGCCAGCAGCCCCTCGGGTCATGGCAATCAGCCCCAGCATTTT; CDR3 protein: CASSPSGHGNQPQHF
J gene: TRBJ2-5; clone size: NA; D gene: TRBD1; V gene: TRBV10-3; CDR3 DNA: TGTGCCACCAGGGAGACAGGGAGAAGGGAGGAGACCCAGTACTTC; CDR3 protein: CATRETGRREETQYF